This T cell receptor (beta chain) was profiled in a study of cytomegalovirus exposure and HLA in healthy donors. In the PCR, 60 Vbeta and 13 Jbeta primers were used. The repertoire was sequenced with immunoSEQ multiplex PCR; TCRdb's copy has only in-frame clones and lacks some. The sample holds 200,000 to 250,000 clones, roughly 80% seen once. This CDR3 contains 17 residues. With 4 bases clipped from V and 0 bases from J, the junction kept 12 bases outside the gene matches. Looked up from germline, CDR1 is SGHDT and CDR2 is YYEEEE. J is TRBJ1-1 and V is TRBV5-6, with TRBD1 matching over 7 bases. The receptor was isolated from a girl aged 2 to 10 in good health and CMV-seronegative. Sequencing used PBMCs. The CDR3, as DNA: TGTGCCAGCAGCCGGGTCAAGGGGGCTATCATGAACACTGAAGCTTTCTTT. Translating gives CASSRVKGAIMNTEAFF.